This T cell receptor beta chain was sequenced in a study of CD8+ T cells in alopecia areata. Across the whole study: Tofacitinib administration to treated patients was oral, at 5 to 10 mg twice daily. It was 6 to 18 months of tofacitinib, and then there were 6 months off drug.

General observations from the study: Amid tofacitinib therapy, many expanded lesional clones stayed present in scalp and blood.

As to treatment: oral pan-JAK inhibitor, 5-10 mg twice daily. In the case of this clone: Its antigen is unidentified.

Germline loops: CDR1 SQVTM, CDR2 ANQGSEA. V lost 6 bases and J 1 base, leaving 9 bases between the germline ends. The CDR3 contains 12 residues. Extracted RNA was reverse transcribed, and the resulting cDNA served as sequencing template. Generated by immunoSEQ multiplex PCR, the TCRdb table keeps only in-frame clones and is missing some. The repertoire consists of about 42,000 clones, with roughly 65% occurring once and the leading ten covering about a fifth. The source is a human donor with alopecia areata. The sequencing used CD8+ T cells sorted from blood, collected at week 4, from a patient treated with tofacitinib. The chain carries TRBV29-1 and TRBJ1-2; D is uncertain. CDR3 residues: CSVRTNNYGYTF. DNA for the CDR3: TGCAGCGTGAGGACGAATAACTATGGCTACACCTTC.